Listed below are T cell receptor beta chains from one sample, sequenced in a study of T cell changes during pregnancy in multiple sclerosis. Only in-frame clones appear in the TCRdb table, and some are missing; sequencing was by immunoSEQ multiplex PCR. The table shows more than 80,000 clones, with just under 95% occurring only once. The specimen comprised peripheral blood, sampled after pregnancy. The receptors stem from a female donor with multiple sclerosis, enrolled in a pregnancy study. Each CDR3 is given with its conserved first and last residue. Each record gives: V gene, clone size, CDR3 protein. A clone size is listed for some rows: how often the clone was seen (once, few, many), or a class if it is expanded.

V gene: TRBV5-1; clone size: NA; CDR3 protein: CASSTHGEDYGYTF
V gene: TRBV18; clone size: once; CDR3 protein: CASSPLGTGGRNTEAFF
V gene: TRBV5-6; clone size: NA; CDR3 protein: CASSLYQGNQETQYF
V gene: TRBV2; clone size: NA; CDR3 protein: CASSEGGGRYNEQFF
V gene: TRBV9; clone size: once; CDR3 protein: CASSVSSGREPYEQYF
V gene: TRBV10-3; clone size: NA; CDR3 protein: CAISERLDQETQYF
V gene: TRBV19; clone size: NA; CDR3 protein: CASSAGGVYGYTF
V gene: TRBV9; clone size: NA; CDR3 protein: CASSETGGLGWETQYF
V gene: TRBV4-2; clone size: NA; CDR3 protein: CASSQPGQPQHF
V gene: TRBV4-1; clone size: NA; CDR3 protein: CASSQEIATNEKLFF
V gene: TRBV28; clone size: NA; CDR3 protein: CASFDGTGSGKLFF
V gene: TRBV10-3; clone size: NA; CDR3 protein: CAISATGMDEKLFF
V gene: TRBV7-9; clone size: NA; CDR3 protein: CASSLVAGANEQYF
V gene: TRBV28; clone size: NA; CDR3 protein: CASNNRDREKFF